A selection of T cell receptor beta chains follows, all from one sample in a study of blood T cell repertoires in COVID-19. Only in-frame clones appear in the TCRdb table, and some are missing; sequencing was by immunoSEQ multiplex PCR. The sample yields approximately 220,000 clones, about four fifths seen once. Sequenced input: PBMCs or T cells enriched from blood (not recorded which). These receptors all come from a woman between 35 and 50 years old who had been exposed to COVID-19. Both conserved end residues are part of each CDR3. The order of the fields is J gene, clone size, D gene, V gene, CDR3 DNA, CDR3 protein. The D gene is left open where the match is weak. Rows give clone size only sometimes, using once, few, many, or a class for an expanded clone.

>TRBJ1-6|NA|NA|TRBV5-1
TGCGCCAGCAGCTTGGGACAGGAAATCTCACCCCTCCACTTT
CASSLGQEISPLHF
>TRBJ2-7|NA|TRBD1|TRBV6-2/TRBV6-3
TGTGCCAGCAGTTACACAGGGGGCGAGCAGTACTTC
CASSYTGGEQYF
>TRBJ2-7|once|TRBD1|TRBV11-2
TGTGCCAGCAGCCCGGGGAGACAGGGCCCATCCTCCTACGAGCAGTACTTC
CASSPGRQGPSSYEQYF
>TRBJ1-6|NA|TRBD1|TRBV14
TGTGCCAGCAGCTATGGGGCCGGGACAGGGGGCTGGGCCTATAATTCACCCCTCCACTTT
CASSYGAGTGGWAYNSPLHF
>TRBJ1-1|NA|TRBD1|TRBV9
TGTGCCAGCAGTGAGGGACAGGGGGCAAATACTGAGGCTTTCTTT
CASSEGQGANTEAFF
>TRBJ1-2|once|TRBD1|TRBV30
TGTGCCTGGAGTTCCGGGACAGGGGACGGCTACACCTTC
CAWSSGTGDGYTF
>TRBJ1-2|once|TRBD1|TRBV10-3
TGTGCCACCCTGACAGGGGGCCAGGATGGCTACACCTTC
CATLTGGQDGYTF
>TRBJ2-2|NA|TRBD1|TRBV7-2
TGTGCCAGCAGCTTAGGAGGGGGCGAGGGTACCGGGGAGCTGTTTTTT
CASSLGGGEGTGELFF
>TRBJ1-1|NA|NA|TRBV6-2/TRBV6-3
TGTGCCAGCAGTTACGCGGGCGGCAATGAAGCTTTCTTT
CASSYAGGNEAFF
>TRBJ1-4|many|TRBD1|TRBV18
TGTGCCAGCCGCGACAGGGCCCCGCAAGTTAATGAAAAACTGTTTTTT
CASRDRAPQVNEKLFF
>TRBJ2-5|NA|TRBD2|TRBV7-8
TGTGCCAGCAGCTTAGCACCGGGAGGAAACCAAGAGACCCAGTACTTC
CASSLAPGGNQETQYF
>TRBJ2-6|NA|NA|TRBV2
TGTGCCAGCACCCGCTCGCAGGCTACCTCTGGGGCCAACGTCCTGACTTTC
CASTRSQATSGANVLTF
>TRBJ1-1|NA|NA|TRBV4-2
TGTGCCAGCAGCCAAGATGAGGCGGGGGTGGTGTCTGAAGCTTTCTTT
CASSQDEAGVVSEAFF
>TRBJ2-3|NA|NA|TRBV7-3
TGTGCCAGCAGCCCGCAATCGCGCGGGGTAAGCACAGATACGCAGTATTTT
CASSPQSRGVSTDTQYF
>TRBJ1-4|NA|NA|TRBV19
TGTGCCAGTAGAACCGGGGGGGCAACTAATGAAAAACTGTTTTTT
CASRTGGATNEKLFF
>TRBJ2-1|once|NA|TRBV7-9
TGTGCCAGCAGCTTCGGATGGAGCTCCTACAATGAGCAGTTCTTC
CASSFGWSSYNEQFF
>TRBJ1-3|NA|NA|TRBV25-1
TGTGCCAGCAGTGATCACGCGAACTCTGGAAACACCATATATTTT
CASSDHANSGNTIYF
>TRBJ2-1|few|NA|TRBV3-1/TRBV3-2
TGTGCCAGCAGCCAAGGCGCTAGCGAGTACAATGAGCAGTTCTTC
CASSQGASEYNEQFF
>TRBJ1-2|NA|NA|TRBV4-1
TGCGCCAGCAGCCAAGTCACGACGGGACATGATGGCTACACCTTC
CASSQVTTGHDGYTF
>TRBJ2-5|NA|TRBD2|TRBV20-1
TGCAGTGCTAGTCGTAGCGGGGGGGCTAAAGAGACCCAGTACTTC
CSASRSGGAKETQYF
>TRBJ2-7|NA|NA|TRBV30
TGTGCCTGGACCTTGACAAATCTCGACGAGCAGTACTTC
CAWTLTNLDEQYF
>TRBJ2-1|NA|TRBD2|TRBV6-1
TGTGCCAGCAGTGAAGCGTCTGGCGGGGGAGGCACCAGTGAGCAGTTCTTC
CASSEASGGGGTSEQFF
>TRBJ1-1|NA|NA|TRBV2
TGTGCCACCGTTCTAATGGGCAGGAACACTGAAGCTTTCTTT
CATVLMGRNTEAFF
>TRBJ2-2|NA|TRBD1|TRBV27
TGTGCCAGCAGTTTAGGGGACAGGAACACCGGGGAGCTGTTTTTT
CASSLGDRNTGELFF
>TRBJ1-1|NA|NA|TRBV6-2/TRBV6-3
TGTGCCAGCAGTGACCCTCCGGGTCTGAACACTGAAGCTTTCTTT
CASSDPPGLNTEAFF
>TRBJ1-5|NA|NA|TRBV6-6
TGTGCCAGCAGTTACACAGACAATCAGCCCCAGCATTTT
CASSYTDNQPQHF
>TRBJ2-3|NA|TRBD2|TRBV5-1
TGCGCCAGCAGATCCGGACTAGCGGGGGACACAGATACGCAGTATTTT
CASRSGLAGDTDTQYF
>TRBJ1-2|NA|TRBD1|TRBV3-1/TRBV3-2
TGTGCCAGCAGCCCAGGACAGGGCCACCTCGGGGGGTATGGCTACACCTTC
CASSPGQGHLGGYGYTF
>TRBJ1-1|NA|TRBD1|TRBV19
TGTGCCAGTAGTATACTGGGACAGGGACGTACGAGGACTGAAGCTTTCTTT
CASSILGQGRTRTEAFF
>TRBJ2-1|NA|TRBD2|TRBV3-1/TRBV3-2
TGTGCCAGCAGCTTAGCGGGGGCCGCCTACAATGAGCAGTTCTTC
CASSLAGAAYNEQFF
>TRBJ2-5|NA|NA|TRBV3-1/TRBV3-2
TGTGCCAGCAGCCAATCGGAGCTAGCCCCCATCCAAGAGACCCAGTACTTC
CASSQSELAPIQETQYF
>TRBJ2-3|NA|TRBD2|TRBV5-6
TGTGCCAGCAGCTTTCCTCGGGGGGACACAGATACGCAGTATTTT
CASSFPRGDTDTQYF
>TRBJ2-3|NA|NA|TRBV5-6
TGTGCCAGCAGCTTGGTCGGGGAACAAGATACGCAGTATTTT
CASSLVGEQDTQYF
>TRBJ1-1|NA|NA|TRBV18
TGTGCCAGCTCACCAAATGATCAGACATGGGACACTGAAGCTTTCTTT
CASSPNDQTWDTEAFF
>TRBJ1-1|NA|TRBD1|TRBV4-2
TGTGCCAGCAGCCGGCAACAGGGGGCGCCGGGGAACACTGAAGCTTTCTTT
CASSRQQGAPGNTEAFF
>TRBJ1-2|NA|TRBD1|TRBV7-2
TGTGCCAGCAGCTTTACCGGGACAGGGGGCAATGGCTACACCTTC
CASSFTGTGGNGYTF
>TRBJ2-7|NA|TRBD1|TRBV7-2
TGTGCCAGCAGCCCAAGGGACAGGGGAGGCCACGAGCAGTACTTC
CASSPRDRGGHEQYF
>TRBJ2-1|NA|TRBD2|TRBV5-4
TGTGCCAGCAGCTTGGGGACTAGCACGTATGAGCAGTTCTTC
CASSLGTSTYEQFF
>TRBJ1-6|few|NA|TRBV7-8
TGTGCCAGCAGCTTGGGTGGACAGTCACCCCTCCACTTT
CASSLGGQSPLHF
>TRBJ1-1|NA|TRBD1|TRBV28
TGTGCCGCAGGGGGCTTGAACACTGAAGCTTTCTTT
CAAGGLNTEAFF